The 11 T cell receptor beta chains reported below all come from one sample, sequenced in a study of patients and donors after allogeneic stem cell transplantation. TCRdb recomputed calls from the RT-PCR reads with MiXCR, one row per CDR3 protein. The sample yields about a million distinct CDR3 sequences, approximately 19% seen once. The source material was blood, either unsorted or a sorted T cell fraction (not recorded which). The origin of the receptors is a human donor who was either an allogeneic HSCT recipient or a stem cell or donor lymphocyte infusion donor (not recorded which). It is not recorded whose cells these are; they may come from a transplant donor.

The chain links TRBV20-1 to TRBJ1-2; D possibly corresponds to TRBD1 (5 bases). The V gene's germline CDR1 is DFQATT and CDR2 SNEGSKA (reference sequence). The CDR3 length is 12 residues. Trimming cost V 6 bases and J 5 bases, with 13 bases left between them. The CDR3 DNA reads TGCAGTGCCTTGATCAGGGTATATGGCTACACCTTC. Translating it yields CSALIRVYGYTF.

This clonotype was seen a single time. The chain has TRBV4-1 and TRBJ1-2, with D perhaps TRBD1 (5 bases). V was shortened by 0 bases and J by 4 bases, with 12 bases between the two germline ends. Germline lookup yields CDR1 MGHRA and CDR2 YSYEKL. The CDR3 extends over 15 amino acids. For the CDR3, the DNA is TGCGCCAGCAGCCAAGATTTGGGACCTCGCTATGGCTACACCTTC. This sequence encodes CASSQDLGPRYGYTF.

This clonotype was recorded a few times. The rearrangement uses TRBV12-3 or TRBV12-4 and TRBJ1-6; D is perhaps TRBD1 (6 bases). The CDR3 loop spans 15 amino acids. The V gene lost 6 bases and the J gene lost 5 bases, with 14 bases spanning the gap. The DNA for the CDR3 is TGTGCCAGCAGACTAGGGGGGACCAATAATTCACCCCTCCACTTT. Amino acid sequence: CASRLGGTNNSPLHF.

This sequence joins TRBV24-1 and TRBJ1-5, with D unresolved. Trimming took off 8 bases at V and 6 bases at J, with 10 bases between the two ends. Germline V gives CDR1 KGHDR, CDR2 SFDVKD. The CDR3 has 12 amino acids. CDR3 amino acids: CATIPCIQPQHF. The CDR3 region has the DNA TGTGCCACCATTCCCTGCATTCAGCCCCAGCATTTT.

V is TRBV7-8 and J is TRBJ1-2; D not resolved. This CDR3 region has 15 residues. Trimming removed 1 base from V and 1 base from J, with 10 bases in between. Per the germline V gene, CDR1 is SGHVS and CDR2 is FQNEAQ. CDR3: CASSLVARNNYGYTF. The CDR3 nucleotides are TGTGCCAGCAGCTTAGTAGCCCGGAATAACTATGGCTACACCTTC.

The gene calls are TRBV6-1 and TRBJ1-3; the match to TRBD1 covers 11 bases. The trim removed 8 bases at V and 7 bases at J, leaving 4 bases unmatched. The CDR3 length is 13 residues. Germline assignment: CDR1 MNHNS and CDR2 SASEGT. CDR3 nucleotide sequence: TGTGCCAGCGCCGGGACAGGGGGGAACACCATATATTTT. This translates into CASAGTGGNTIYF.

This clonotype was seen only a few times. J is TRBJ2-1 and V is TRBV5-1; D is possibly TRBD2 (7 bases). The CDR3 extends over 14 amino acids. V was trimmed by 3 bases and J by 5 bases, leaving 12 bases between them. Germline loops: CDR1 SGHRS, CDR2 YFSETQ. DNA for the CDR3: TGCGCCAGCAGCTGGGGGGGCGGGGACAATGAGCAGTTCTTC. Protein product: CASSWGGGDNEQFF.

The genes are TRBV11-2 and TRBJ2-5; the D gene is possibly TRBD2 (7 bases). Trimming left V 5 bases short and J 2 bases short, with 15 bases between. The CDR3 sequence is 15 residues long. Germline CDR1 SGHAT, CDR2 FQNNGV. CDR3 nucleotides: TGTGCCAGCAGCCACTGGGAGGGGGATCAAGAGACCCAGTACTTC. Translating gives CASSHWEGDQETQYF. Based on the CDR3 plus reference TRBV11-2 and TRBJ2-5, the full variable domain is EAGVAQSPRYKIIEKRQSVAFWCNPISGHATLYWYQQILGQGPKLLIQFQNNGVVDDSQLPKDRFSAERLKGVDSTLKIQPAKLEDSAVYLCASSHWEGDQETQYFGPGTRLLVL.

In DNA form, the CDR3 reads TGCAGTGCTAGACCGTCAGGCCGGGCACTTAATTCACCCCTCCACTTT. It yields the protein CSARPSGRALNSPLHF. The V call is TRBV20-1, the J call TRBJ1-6; D call uncertain. There are 16 residues in the CDR3. Germline V lookup: CDR1 DFQATT, CDR2 SNEGSKA (reference sequence). V was clipped by 2 bases and J by 6 bases, with 17 bases between them.

This clonotype was counted many times. J is TRBJ2-3 and V is TRBV24-1; D unresolved. The CDR3 spans 14 residues. Germline V CDR1 and CDR2: KGHDR, SFDVKD. V was cut by 0 bases and J by 3 bases, with 6 bases left in between. CDR3 nucleotide sequence: TGTGCCACCAGTGATTTGGGAAGAACAGATACGCAGTATTTT. Its translation: CATSDLGRTDTQYF.

This clonotype was seen only a few times. This sequence joins TRBV9 and TRBJ2-1; tentative D call: TRBD2 (5 bases). The CDR3 contains 16 residues. CDR1 and CDR2 (germline): SGDLS, YYNGEE. The V end was cut by 3 bases, the J end by 0 bases, with 13 bases between. The CDR3 sequence is CASSDPDSGSYNEQFF. CDR3 in DNA: TGTGCCAGCAGCGACCCGGACTCAGGCTCCTACAATGAGCAGTTCTTC.